This T cell receptor (beta chain) came from a study of blood T cell repertoires in COVID-19 (dated by TCRdb to about 2020). General notes on the study: Samples from collaborators originated in the United States, Italy and Spain and spanned both the acute and convalescent phases of COVID-19. Nearly every sample came with metadata listing a de-identified subject ID, COVID-19 status, age in years and sex. Where available, HLA class I and class II types were obtained from metadata supplied by the sample provider rather than from assay-based typing. Samples were obtained from the ongoing ImmuneRACE study (first 160 participants) and from about 1,300 subjects provided by 6 global collaborators. A freely available public database, intended as a resource for researchers studying the immune response to SARS-CoV-2, is where the repertoires were released. The dataset comprised deeply sampled blood TCRbeta repertoires from subjects exposed to, actively infected with, or recovered from COVID-19. The material from the prospective study consisted of cDNA or gDNA derived from T cells, B-cell-depleted T cells, or PBMCs.

Overall study outcomes, separate from this receptor: Clinical and demographic metadata were provided uncurated, with the amount varying by source and participant.

Participants in the prospective study were enrolled through a virtual design, were aged about 18 to 100 years, and lived in roughly 25 United States geographic areas. In the prospective study, participants were assigned to cohorts based on the clinical history participants reported in a screening survey and a study questionnaire. ImmuneRACE Cohort 3 recovered participants were defined by two consecutive negative NP/OP PCR tests, healthcare professional clearance, or symptom resolution. Each participant in the prospective study had whole blood, serum and a nasopharyngeal or oropharyngeal swab collected by mobile phlebotomists. Over a 2-month period, participants in the prospective study had the option of providing additional blood draws and questionnaires. Prospective study blood samples were shipped either frozen or at room temperature before DNA extraction. TCRbeta CDR3 regions were amplified from genomic DNA using the immunoSEQ Assay, a bias-controlled multiplex PCR. Per the source publication's procedure: Nucleated cell counts per sample were estimated from amplification of reference gene primers within the assay. To quantify the absolute abundance of each unique TCRbeta CDR3 rearrangement, sequence reads were collapsed and filtered. For each sample, productive Simpson clonality was calculated as the square root of Simpson's diversity index across productive rearrangements. TCRdb retrieved this table from immuneACCESS and kept in-frame rearrangements only. Not all clones are present; in checked studies, unresolved V genes account for under half, and no reason is known for the remainder. That table furnishes V, J and clone size, whereas the DNA furnished D and trimming. The sample contains fewer than 200,000 clones, approximately 80% of them found a single time. Approximately 12% of the sample belongs to the ten largest clones.

A remark on this clone: Its antigen specificity is not known. Base qualities are not provided; no much larger clone lies one nucleotide away.

The TCR originated in a man in his fifties or sixties who had recovered from COVID-19. Material for sequencing was PBMCs or T cells enriched from blood (not recorded which).

CDR3 reads: CASSPGQGLLSGNTIYF. The nucleotide sequence is TGTGCCAGCAGCCCAGGACAGGGGTTGCTCTCTGGAAACACCATATATTTT. The chain couples TRBV7-2 to TRBJ1-3; TRBD1 agrees with 9 junctional bases. Sequences SGHTA (CDR1) and FQGNSA (CDR2) are obtained from the germline V gene. V trim: 5 bases; J trim: 0 bases; unmatched bases: 8. The CDR3 starts with the cysteine, ends with the phenylalanine, and has 17 residues. The kept DNA is CDR3 alone, 51 bases in frame from the first base.